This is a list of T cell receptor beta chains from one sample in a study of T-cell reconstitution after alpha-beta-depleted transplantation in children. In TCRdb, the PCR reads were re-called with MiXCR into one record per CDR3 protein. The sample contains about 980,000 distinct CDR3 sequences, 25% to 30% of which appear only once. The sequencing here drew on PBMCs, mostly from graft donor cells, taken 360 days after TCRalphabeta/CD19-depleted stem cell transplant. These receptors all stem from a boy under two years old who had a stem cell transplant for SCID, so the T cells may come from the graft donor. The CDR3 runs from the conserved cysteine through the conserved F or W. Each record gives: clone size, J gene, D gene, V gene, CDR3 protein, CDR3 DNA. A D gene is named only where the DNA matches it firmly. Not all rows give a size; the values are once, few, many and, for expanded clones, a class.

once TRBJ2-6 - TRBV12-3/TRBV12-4 CASSPDTKANVLTF TGTGCCAGCAGCCCCGACACCAAGGCCAACGTCCTGACTTTC
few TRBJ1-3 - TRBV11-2 CASSLHRASGNTIYF TGTGCCAGCAGCTTGCACAGAGCCTCTGGAAACACCATATATTTT
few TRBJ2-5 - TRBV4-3 CASSQGHGGRNQETQYF TGCGCCAGCAGCCAAGGTCACGGGGGCCGTAATCAAGAGACCCAGTACTTC
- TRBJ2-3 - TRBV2 CASSGGWRGTDTQYF TGTGCCAGCAGTGGTGGTTGGCGCGGCACAGATACGCAGTATTTT
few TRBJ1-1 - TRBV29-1 CSVARTENTEAFF TGCAGCGTTGCTAGGACGGAGAACACTGAAGCTTTCTTT
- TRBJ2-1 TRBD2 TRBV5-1 CASSSQTSGGIDEQFF TGCGCCAGCAGCTCACAAACTAGCGGGGGGATCGATGAGCAGTTCTTC
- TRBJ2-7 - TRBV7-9 CASSHGQIYEQYF TGTGCCAGCAGCCATGGGCAGATCTACGAGCAGTACTTC
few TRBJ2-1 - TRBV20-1 CSANKIHEQFF TGCAGTGCTAATAAGATCCATGAGCAGTTCTTC
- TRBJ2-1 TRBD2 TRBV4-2 CASSQEPTSGGAYNEQFF TGTGCCAGCAGCCAAGAACCCACTAGCGGGGGGGCATACAATGAGCAGTTCTTC
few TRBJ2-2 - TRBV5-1 CASRTETGELFF TGCGCCAGCAGAACGGAGACCGGGGAGCTGTTTTTT
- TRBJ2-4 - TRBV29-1 CSVQRTVAKNIQYF TGCAGCGTTCAAAGGACAGTAGCCAAAAACATTCAGTACTTC
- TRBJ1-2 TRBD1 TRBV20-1 CSAPTGTGGPYGYTF TGCAGTGCGCCGACCGGGACAGGGGGCCCCTATGGCTACACCTTC
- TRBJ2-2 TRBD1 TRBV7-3 CASSKLLWTGQPSNTGELFF TGTGCCAGCAGCAAATTACTTTGGACAGGGCAACCCTCGAACACCGGGGAGCTGTTTTTT
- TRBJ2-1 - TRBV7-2 CASSLLGQYNEQFF TGTGCCAGCAGCTTATTAGGGCAGTACAATGAGCAGTTCTTC
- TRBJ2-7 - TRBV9 CASSAWAVDEQYF TGTGCCAGCAGCGCTTGGGCGGTAGACGAGCAGTACTTC
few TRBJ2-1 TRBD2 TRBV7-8 CASSLGGSRGGTSSYNEQFF TGTGCCAGCAGCTTAGGAGGATCGCGGGGGGGTACTAGCTCCTACAATGAGCAGTTCTTC
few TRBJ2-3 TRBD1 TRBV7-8 CASSSDRGRIIRADTQYF TGTGCCAGCAGCTCAGACAGGGGGCGCATTATTCGTGCAGATACGCAGTATTTT
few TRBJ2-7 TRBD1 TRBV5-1 CASSSDGQGDYEQYF TGCGCCAGCAGCTCGGATGGACAGGGGGACTACGAGCAGTACTTC
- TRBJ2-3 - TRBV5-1 CASSLGTSAVLHTDTQYF TGCGCCAGCAGCTTGGGGACTTCTGCGGTCCTACACACAGATACGCAGTATTTT
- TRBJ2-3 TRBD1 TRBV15 CATSRVRQGGTDTQYF TGTGCCACCAGCAGAGTAAGACAGGGTGGCACAGATACGCAGTATTTT
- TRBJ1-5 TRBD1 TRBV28 CASSSVAEGADNQPQHF TGTGCCAGCAGTTCGGTGGCGGAGGGGGCCGACAATCAGCCCCAGCATTTT
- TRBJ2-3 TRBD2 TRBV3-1 CASSQDEAGGRLDTQYF TGTGCCAGCAGCCAAGATGAAGCGGGGGGGCGGTTGGATACGCAGTATTTT
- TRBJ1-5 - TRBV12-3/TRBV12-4 CASSSWGLINQPQHF TGTGCCAGCAGTTCCTGGGGACTGATCAATCAGCCCCAGCATTTT
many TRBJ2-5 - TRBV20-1 CSASGAVQETQYF TGCAGTGCTAGCGGCGCGGTCCAAGAGACCCAGTACTTC
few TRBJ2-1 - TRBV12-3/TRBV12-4 CASWTGTDYPSEQFF TGTGCCAGTTGGACCGGGACCGATTATCCAAGTGAGCAGTTCTTC